This TCR beta chain was profiled in a study of cytomegalovirus exposure and HLA in healthy donors. Use of 60 Vbeta and 13 Jbeta primers characterized the PCR. Only in-frame clones appear in the TCRdb table, and some are missing; sequencing was by immunoSEQ multiplex PCR. The table lists approximately 130,000 clones, about 10% of them singletons. The donors (healthy individuals) were bone marrow donors. This CDR3 contains 14 residues. Germline V lookup: CDR1 SGHAT, CDR2 FQNNGV. Study outcomes and limitations: Earlier analysis yielded a pattern in which most TCR beta V segments were productive about 87% or about 30% of the time. The authors later linked a missense DCLRE1C variant to TCR beta V- and J-gene trimming. Later findings reportedly placed an Asian-associated ancestry cluster below the roughly 690-donor mean for N-insertions.

As concerns this clone: Its antigen is not identified. An end of the junction does not agree with germline; a read error may underlie this.

This chain links TRBV11-2 with TRBJ2-3; 8 nucleotides align to TRBD1. Material: PBMCs. The clonotype was recovered from a woman aged 40 to 55 in good health and CMV-seropositive. The CDR3 loop reads CVSSPGRGHDTQYF. Written as DNA, the CDR3 is TGTGTCAGCAGCCCGGGCAGGGGGCACGATACGCAGTATTTT.